Listed below are T cell receptor beta chains from one sample, sequenced in a study of shared clonotypes between healthy human individuals. Produced via immunoSEQ multiplex PCR; TCRdb's table is partial and in-frame only. The table includes some 2 million clones, about 95% detected once. The sequencing sample was made of naive CD8+ T cells sorted from blood. The receptors here all came from a man between 18 and 29 years old in good health. Both conserved end residues are part of each CDR3. D genes are given only for firm matches. Clone size is shown for a subset of rows, as once, few, many or a class of expanded clone.

CDR3 DNA	CDR3 protein	J gene	V gene	clone size	D gene
TGTGCCAGCAGCTTAAAGTGGGGGACCCAAGAGACCCAGTACTTC	CASSLKWGTQETQYF	TRBJ2-5	TRBV11-2	-	-
TGTGCCAGCAGCGACGGACTTCAAGAGACCCAGTACTTC	CASSDGLQETQYF	TRBJ2-5	TRBV7-8	-	-
TGTGCCAGCAGTGACACGTCTAGCGGATCTAGCACAGATACGCAGTATTTT	CASSDTSSGSSTDTQYF	TRBJ2-3	TRBV6-4	-	TRBD2
TGCAGCGTTGACAGAGGGGGCTACACTGAAGCTTTCTTT	CSVDRGGYTEAFF	TRBJ1-1	TRBV29-1	-	TRBD1
TGTGCCAGCAGTCAAACCGGGTCCCAAGAGACCCAGTACTTC	CASSQTGSQETQYF	TRBJ2-5	TRBV28	-	-
TGTGCCAGCAGCTGGGGTACGTACGAGCAGTACTTC	CASSWGTYEQYF	TRBJ2-7	TRBV5-6	-	-
TGTGCCAGCAGTTACTCCTTTAGCGGGCCCGATCTCGAGCAGTTCTTC	CASSYSFSGPDLEQFF	TRBJ2-1	TRBV6-5	-	TRBD2
TGTGCCAGCAGTGAATGGCAGGAGAACACCGGGGAGCTGTTTTTT	CASSEWQENTGELFF	TRBJ2-2	TRBV25-1	-	-
TGTGCCAGCAGTTACGGGGGCCCCGACTCCTACGAGCAGTACTTC	CASSYGGPDSYEQYF	TRBJ2-7	TRBV6-6	-	-
TGTGCCAGCAGCTACGCCGGGGGCTCTGGAAACACCATATATTTT	CASSYAGGSGNTIYF	TRBJ1-3	TRBV7-2	-	-
TGTGCCAGCAGCTTAGGACTAGCGGGAGCCCTGGGCTACGAGCAGTACTTC	CASSLGLAGALGYEQYF	TRBJ2-7	TRBV7-8	-	TRBD2
TGTGCCAGCAGTTCCCTGGAGGGAAACTATGGCTACACCTTC	CASSSLEGNYGYTF	TRBJ1-2	TRBV6-5	-	-
TGCGCCAGCAGCCAAGGGCCCCGGCTGAACACTGAAGCTTTCTTT	CASSQGPRLNTEAFF	TRBJ1-1	TRBV4-1	-	-
TGTGCCTGGATTAGTTTACAGGGGGCGAGGTACGAGCAGTACTTC	CAWISLQGARYEQYF	TRBJ2-7	TRBV30	once	TRBD1
TGTGCCAGCAGCGTAGGTCCCGGACAGAAACCATCCCTGCCTGCGACTCGAGGCACCTTC	CASSVGPGQKPSLPATRGTF	TRBJ1-2	TRBV6-4	-	-
TGTGCCAGCAGCTTAGATCGGGGTTGGGAGCAGTACTTC	CASSLDRGWEQYF	TRBJ2-7	TRBV11-2	-	-
TGTGCCAGCAGCTTCGAACTAGCGGGAGGGGCCTACGAGCAGTACTTC	CASSFELAGGAYEQYF	TRBJ2-7	TRBV7-6	-	TRBD2
TGTGCCTGGAACCCCCCTATGAACACTGAAGCTTTCTTT	CAWNPPMNTEAFF	TRBJ1-1	TRBV30	-	-
TGTGCCAGCAGCTCACTTAGCGGGAGCTCCTACAATGAGCAGTTCTTC	CASSSLSGSSYNEQFF	TRBJ2-1	TRBV9	-	TRBD2
TGTGCCAGCAGCCCTTCTAGCGCCGGCTCCTACAATGAGCAGTTCTTC	CASSPSSAGSYNEQFF	TRBJ2-1	TRBV4-2	-	-
TGCGCCAGCAGCGCTGGACAGGCCTACGAGCAGTACTTC	CASSAGQAYEQYF	TRBJ2-7	TRBV4-1	once	TRBD1
TGTGCCACCAGCAGACAGGGACAGGGGTGGGTCGAGCAGTACTTC	CATSRQGQGWVEQYF	TRBJ2-7	TRBV15	-	TRBD1
TGTGCCAGCAGTGAAATTTTGTTTGGGGGGAATCAGCCCCAGCATTTT	CASSEILFGGNQPQHF	TRBJ1-5	TRBV6-1	-	-
TGTGCCAGTACCACAGGACAGGGAATCGGTGGCTACACCTTC	CASTTGQGIGGYTF	TRBJ1-2	TRBV19	-	TRBD1
TGTGCCAGCAGCTTAGGGGTTTTGGCAGGGGGCTACGAGCAGTACTTC	CASSLGVLAGGYEQYF	TRBJ2-7	TRBV7-6	-	TRBD1
TGTGCCAGCAGGGCAGGGGGCGGGGACTATGGCTACACCTTC	CASRAGGGDYGYTF	TRBJ1-2	TRBV25-1	-	TRBD1
TGTGCCAGCAGCCGATCGACAGGCCCCCAGCATTTT	CASSRSTGPQHF	TRBJ1-5	TRBV5-6	-	-
TGTGCCAGCAGTTACTCGAGAGCGGGAGACACCGGGGAGCTGTTTTTT	CASSYSRAGDTGELFF	TRBJ2-2	TRBV6-5	few	TRBD2
TGTGCCGCATGTGGGGACCCCTACACAGATACGCAGTATTTT	CAACGDPYTDTQYF	TRBJ2-3	TRBV10-3	-	-
TGTGCCAGTAGTATAGCACTAGCGGGAGTCGGAGAGACCCAGTACTTC	CASSIALAGVGETQYF	TRBJ2-5	TRBV19	-	TRBD2
TGTGCCAGCAGCTTAACGCTGTACAATGAGCAGTTCTTC	CASSLTLYNEQFF	TRBJ2-1	TRBV7-3	-	-
TGCAGCGTTGAACTCCCGATCGAGCAGTTCTTC	CSVELPIEQFF	TRBJ2-1	TRBV29-1	-	-
TGTGCCAGCAGCCCCGTCAGGAATGAGCAGTTCTTC	CASSPVRNEQFF	TRBJ2-1	TRBV14	-	-
TGTGCCAGCAGCATTCGACTAGCGGGACTCACAGATACGCAGTATTTT	CASSIRLAGLTDTQYF	TRBJ2-3	TRBV13	-	TRBD2
TGTGCCAGCAGCTTAACCCAGAGCGCCGATGAAAAACTGTTTTTT	CASSLTQSADEKLFF	TRBJ1-4	TRBV7-9	-	-
TGTGCCAGCAGTTTGTCAGGGTGGCATGAGCAGTTCTTC	CASSLSGWHEQFF	TRBJ2-1	TRBV27	-	-
TGTGCCAGCAGCTTAAGGGCAGGGGGCCAAGAGACCCAGTACTTC	CASSLRAGGQETQYF	TRBJ2-5	TRBV11-2	-	TRBD1
TGTGCCAGCAGCTCTTGGAATGAGGTTGGGTACTATGGCTACACCTTC	CASSSWNEVGYYGYTF	TRBJ1-2	TRBV7-9	-	-
TGTGCCAGCAGCTTGGTCGGAGCCGCAGATACGCAGTATTTT	CASSLVGAADTQYF	TRBJ2-3	TRBV5-6	-	-
TGTGCCAGCAGCGCCGACGGGGGGAGCACAGATACGCAGTATTTT	CASSADGGSTDTQYF	TRBJ2-3	TRBV2	-	TRBD2
TGTGCCAGCAGCTTCCACACAGGGGATCGGGAGACCCAGTACTTC	CASSFHTGDRETQYF	TRBJ2-5	TRBV7-9	-	TRBD1